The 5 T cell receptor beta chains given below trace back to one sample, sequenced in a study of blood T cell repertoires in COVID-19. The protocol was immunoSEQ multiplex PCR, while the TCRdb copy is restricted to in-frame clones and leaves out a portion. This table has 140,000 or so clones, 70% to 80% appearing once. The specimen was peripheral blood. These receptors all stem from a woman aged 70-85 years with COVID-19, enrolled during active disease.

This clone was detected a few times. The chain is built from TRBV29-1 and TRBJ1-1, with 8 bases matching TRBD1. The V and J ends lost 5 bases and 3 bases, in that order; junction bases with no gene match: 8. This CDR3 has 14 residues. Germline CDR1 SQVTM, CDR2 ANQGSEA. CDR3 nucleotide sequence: TGCAGCGTTAAGCGGACAGGGCGGGACACTGAAGCTTTCTTT. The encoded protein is CSVKRTGRDTEAFF.

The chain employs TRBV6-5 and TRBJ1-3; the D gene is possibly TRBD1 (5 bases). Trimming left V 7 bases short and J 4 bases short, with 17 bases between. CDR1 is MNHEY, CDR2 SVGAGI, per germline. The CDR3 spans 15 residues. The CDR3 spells CASTKDGRTGNTIYF. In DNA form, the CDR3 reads TGTGCCAGCACCAAGGACGGAAGGACAGGAAACACCATATATTTT.

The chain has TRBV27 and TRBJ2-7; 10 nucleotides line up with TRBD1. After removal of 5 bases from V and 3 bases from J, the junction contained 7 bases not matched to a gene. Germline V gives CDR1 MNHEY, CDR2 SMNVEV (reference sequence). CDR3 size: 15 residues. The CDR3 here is CASSASGQGIYEQYF. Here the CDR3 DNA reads TGTGCCAGCAGTGCGTCGGGACAGGGGATCTACGAGCAGTACTTC.

The CDR3 loop reads CASSPDRRANYGYTF. The CDR3 coding sequence is TGTGCCAGCAGCCCGGACAGGAGAGCTAACTATGGCTACACCTTC. The chain is built from TRBV28 and TRBJ1-2; 7 bases are shared with TRBD1. The CDR3 has 15 residues. Per germline, CDR1 MDHEN and CDR2 SYDVKM. Trimming removed 6 bases from V and 0 bases from J; junction bases left unmatched: 7.

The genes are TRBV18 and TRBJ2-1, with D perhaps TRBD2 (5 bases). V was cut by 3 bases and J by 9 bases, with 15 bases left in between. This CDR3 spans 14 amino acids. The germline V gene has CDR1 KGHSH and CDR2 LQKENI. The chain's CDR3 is CASSPRQGAGEQFF. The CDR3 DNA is TGTGCCAGCTCACCCCGCCAAGGCGCGGGTGAGCAGTTCTTC.